This record concerns one T cell receptor (beta chain) sequence. Its specificity is not known. Clones were sequenced by immunoSEQ multiplex PCR, and TCRdb holds only the in-frame ones, with some missing. Of about 160,000 clones in the sample, 91% were seen once. The data derive from a study of T cell responses to AZD1222 COVID-19 vaccine. From germline, CDR1 is SEHNR and CDR2 FQNEAQ (reference sequence). Trimming cost V 5 bases and J 6 bases, with 16 bases left between them. There are 14 residues in the CDR3. Study-level points and caveats: Clonal diversity was possibly underestimated; the donors were predominantly white British and more often female.

The chain is built from TRBV7-9 and TRBJ1-1; the D gene is possibly TRBD1 (5 bases). Sequencing was performed on peripheral blood, taken 28 days after the second AZD1222 dose. The TCR originated in an adult who received the AZD1222 COVID-19 vaccine. DNA of the CDR3: TGTGCCAGCAGCCTGAGTCAGGGTGTCCCTGAAGCTTTCTTT. It is translated as CASSLSQGVPEAFF.